A selection of T cell receptor beta chains follows, all from one sample in a study of blood T cell repertoires in COVID-19. Measured with immunoSEQ multiplex PCR; TCRdb has only the in-frame clones, and not every one. Of more than 200,000 clones in the sample, around 80% are singletons; the top ten hold 6% to 7.5%. Sequenced material: PBMCs or T cells enriched from blood (not recorded which). The receptor source for this set is a woman between 40 and 55 years old with acute COVID-19. The CDR3 runs from the conserved cysteine through the conserved F or W. The D gene is left open where the match is weak. Clone size is stated in some rows and not others, as once, few, many or a class when expanded.

D	size	J	V	CDR3	DNA
TRBD1	few	TRBJ2-5	TRBV2	CASRDRGETQYF	TGTGCCAGCCGTGACAGGGGGGAGACCCAGTACTTC
NA	NA	TRBJ1-4	TRBV5-1	CASAPLPGQDEKLFF	TGCGCCAGCGCCCCCCTGCCAGGGCAGGATGAAAAACTGTTTTTT
NA	NA	TRBJ2-2	TRBV9	CASSVGAFHTGELFF	TGTGCCAGCAGCGTAGGGGCTTTCCATACCGGGGAGCTGTTTTTT
TRBD2	NA	TRBJ2-7	TRBV28	CASTSPGGYEQYF	TGTGCCAGCACCTCACCGGGAGGCTACGAGCAGTACTTC
NA	NA	TRBJ2-7	TRBV29-1	CSVGGVRSYEQYF	TGCAGCGTTGGGGGGGTCAGGAGCTACGAGCAGTACTTC
NA	NA	TRBJ2-7	TRBV11-3	CASSLDTGGEQYF	TGTGCCAGCAGCTTAGACACCGGGGGCGAGCAGTACTTC
NA	NA	TRBJ2-2	TRBV21-1	CASSKGGWTSGSCATNTGELFF	TGTGCCAGCAGCAAAGGGGGATGGACTAGCGGTAGTTGCGCGACGAACACCGGGGAGCTGTTTTTT
NA	NA	TRBJ2-3	TRBV3-1/TRBV3-2	CASSQDGGLTDTQYF	TGTGCCAGCAGCCAAGACGGGGGGCTGACAGATACGCAGTATTTT
NA	NA	TRBJ1-2	TRBV6-1	CASSEGNGGVGYTF	TGTGCCAGCAGTGAAGGTAACGGTGGAGTGGGCTACACCTTC
NA	NA	TRBJ1-1	TRBV9	CASSAQGGHSNTEAFF	TGTGCCAGCAGCGCGCAAGGGGGACACTCGAACACTGAAGCTTTCTTT
TRBD1	NA	TRBJ2-5	TRBV10-2	CASIPTGFEETQYF	TGCGCCAGCATTCCGACAGGGTTTGAAGAGACCCAGTACTTC
TRBD1	NA	TRBJ1-5	TRBV3-1/TRBV3-2	CASSRGQGHSNQPQHF	TGTGCCAGCAGCCGCGGACAGGGTCATAGCAATCAGCCCCAGCATTTT
TRBD1	NA	TRBJ1-6	TRBV28	CASRTGAYNSPLHF	TGTGCCAGCAGGACAGGGGCGTATAATTCACCCCTCCACTTT
TRBD1	NA	TRBJ2-7	TRBV5-1	CASSPQGAPPANEQYF	TGCGCCAGCAGCCCACAGGGGGCCCCCCCCGCTAACGAGCAGTACTTC
TRBD2	NA	TRBJ2-1	TRBV7-3	CASSPTGGLAEQFF	TGTGCCAGCAGCCCAACGGGAGGGCTAGCTGAGCAGTTCTTC
TRBD1	NA	TRBJ1-5	TRBV18	CASSPGQIAYYSDQPQHF	TGTGCCAGCTCACCGGGACAGATAGCCTATTATAGCGATCAGCCCCAGCATTTT
NA	NA	TRBJ2-4	TRBV6-5	CASSYEGFGKNIQYF	TGTGCCAGCAGTTACGAGGGATTTGGCAAAAACATTCAGTACTTC
NA	NA	TRBJ1-5	TRBV21-1	CASSKARKNQPQHF	TGTGCCAGCAGCAAAGCGCGGAAGAATCAGCCCCAGCATTTT
TRBD2	few	TRBJ2-2	TRBV7-3	CASSSGGNTGELFF	TGTGCCAGCAGCTCGGGGGGGAACACCGGGGAGCTGTTTTTT
TRBD1	NA	TRBJ1-2	TRBV19	CASSIHRGPDGYTF	TGTGCCAGTAGTATCCACAGGGGGCCCGATGGCTACACCTTC
TRBD1	few	TRBJ2-7	TRBV28	CASSLFGSGTGDLNEQYF	TGTGCCAGCAGTTTATTCGGGTCGGGGACAGGAGATCTGAACGAGCAGTACTTC
NA	few	TRBJ2-6	TRBV4-2	CASSQDIRSRVLTF	TGTGCCAGCAGCCAAGATATTAGGTCTAGAGTCCTGACTTTC
NA	NA	TRBJ1-4	TRBV10-2	CASRRQDSTNEKLFF	TGCGCCAGCAGGAGACAGGACTCAACTAATGAAAAACTGTTTTTT
NA	NA	TRBJ1-5	TRBV19	CASSIQGFGQPQHF	TGTGCCAGTAGTATACAGGGATTTGGGCAGCCCCAGCATTTT
NA	NA	TRBJ1-1	TRBV13	CASSLRQGVGTEAFF	TGTGCCAGCAGCCTCCGCCAAGGGGTAGGTACTGAAGCTTTCTTT
TRBD1	few	TRBJ2-2	TRBV7-8	CASSSTGGRGNTGELFF	TGTGCCAGCAGCTCGACAGGGGGTAGAGGTAACACCGGGGAGCTGTTTTTT
TRBD2	NA	TRBJ2-3	TRBV2	CASSEGGLAGNTDTQYF	TGTGCCAGCAGTGAAGGCGGGCTAGCGGGGAACACAGATACGCAGTATTTT
NA	NA	TRBJ1-3	TRBV5-6	CASSLESTGNTIYF	TGTGCCAGCAGCTTGGAATCTACTGGAAACACCATATATTTT
NA	NA	TRBJ2-7	TRBV30	CAWTGDRGYEQYF	TGTGCCTGGACCGGAGATCGAGGGTACGAGCAGTACTTC
NA	NA	TRBJ1-3	TRBV7-2	CASSLAMTGGNTIYF	TGTGCCAGCAGTTTGGCAATGACTGGCGGAAACACCATATATTTT
NA	NA	TRBJ2-7	TRBV9	CASSLASDYEQYF	TGTGCCAGCAGCTTAGCTAGCGACTACGAGCAGTACTTC
NA	NA	TRBJ1-5	TRBV7-2	CASSPLADQPQHF	TGTGCCAGCAGCCCCCTCGCGGATCAGCCCCAGCATTTT
NA	NA	TRBJ1-6	TRBV25-1	CASSESSGGSSPLHF	TGTGCCAGCAGTGAATCATCCGGGGGGAGTTCGCCCCTCCACTTT
NA	NA	TRBJ1-2	TRBV2	CASSELQGLYGYTF	TGTGCCAGCAGTGAACTTCAGGGGTTGTATGGCTACACCTTC
NA	NA	TRBJ1-1	TRBV5-3	CARRFGQLNTEAFF	TGTGCCAGAAGATTCGGACAGCTAAACACTGAAGCTTTCTTT
TRBD1	NA	TRBJ1-1	TRBV28	CASLGTADMNTEAFF	TGTGCCAGCCTCGGGACAGCCGATATGAACACTGAAGCTTTCTTT
TRBD2	NA	TRBJ2-7	TRBV7-2	CASSLTLLASPAGEQYF	TGTGCCAGCAGCTTAACCTTACTAGCGAGTCCAGCAGGCGAGCAGTACTTC
TRBD2	NA	TRBJ2-1	TRBV13	CASSPGGEQFF	TGTGCCAGCAGCCCGGGAGGGGAGCAGTTCTTC
TRBD1	NA	TRBJ2-7	TRBV10-3	CAISQDRGFDEQYF	TGTGCCATCAGCCAGGACAGGGGATTTGACGAACAGTACTTC
TRBD1	NA	TRBJ1-2	TRBV5-6	CASSFQGAGGYTF	TGTGCCAGCAGCTTCCAGGGGGCGGGTGGCTACACCTTC
NA	NA	TRBJ2-1	TRBV29-1	CSVEVEGSAFNEQFF	TGCAGCGTTGAAGTCGAGGGCAGCGCCTTCAATGAGCAGTTCTTC
TRBD2	NA	TRBJ2-7	TRBV30	CAWSSDRTSKAYEQYF	TGTGCCTGGAGTAGTGACCGGACTAGTAAGGCCTACGAGCAGTACTTC
TRBD1	NA	TRBJ1-1	TRBV6-5	CASSYFLQGGNTEAFF	TGTGCCAGCAGTTACTTTCTCCAGGGGGGGAACACTGAAGCTTTCTTT
NA	NA	TRBJ1-4	TRBV28	CASSLRQDNEKLFF	TGTGCCAGCAGTTTAAGGCAGGATAATGAAAAACTGTTTTTT
NA	NA	TRBJ1-6	TRBV11-2	CASSHRRQLNSPLHF	TGTGCCAGCAGCCATAGGAGACAGCTTAATTCACCCCTCCACTTT
NA	NA	TRBJ2-3	TRBV6-5	CASSYAAGLSTDTQYF	TGTGCCAGCAGTTACGCCGCAGGCCTCAGCACAGATACGCAGTATTTT
NA	NA	TRBJ2-1	TRBV24-1	CATSDFGNEQFF	TGTGCCACCAGTGATTTCGGCAATGAGCAGTTCTTC
TRBD1	NA	TRBJ1-5	TRBV6-4	CASSASTGGQPQHF	TGTGCCAGCAGTGCATCAACAGGGGGCCAGCCCCAGCATTTT
NA	NA	TRBJ2-1	TRBV29-1	CSVVEGRDEQFF	TGCAGCGTTGTGGAGGGCCGGGATGAGCAGTTCTTC
TRBD2	NA	TRBJ2-1	TRBV6-5	CASSYSGGGVRVEQFF	TGTGCCAGCAGTTACTCAGGCGGGGGGGTCCGGGTTGAGCAGTTCTTC
NA	NA	TRBJ1-6	TRBV19	CASSIRQNNSPLHF	TGTGCCAGTAGTATACGACAGAATAATTCACCCCTCCACTTT
TRBD1	NA	TRBJ1-5	TRBV5-8	CASSLEGASNQPQHF	TGTGCCAGCAGCTTGGAGGGGGCAAGCAATCAGCCCCAGCATTTT
TRBD2	NA	TRBJ2-5	TRBV23-1	CASSKRLAGQHIEETQYF	TGCGCCAGCAGCAAAAGACTAGCGGGCCAGCACATCGAAGAGACCCAGTACTTC
TRBD1	NA	TRBJ1-2	TRBV5-1	CASRGQGNYGYTF	TGCGCCAGCAGAGGACAGGGGAACTATGGCTACACCTTC
TRBD1	NA	TRBJ1-3	TRBV6-5	CASSRGTGAGNTIYF	TGTGCCAGCAGTCGTGGGACAGGGGCCGGAAACACCATATATTTT
TRBD1	NA	TRBJ1-6	TRBV30	CAWSTGASSYNSPLHF	TGTGCCTGGAGCACAGGGGCCAGCTCCTATAATTCACCCCTCCACTTT
NA	NA	TRBJ2-1	TRBV5-1	CASSSGVMANNEQFF	TGCGCCAGCAGCTCTGGTGTTATGGCCAACAATGAGCAGTTCTTC
TRBD1	NA	TRBJ1-2	TRBV28	CASSPGTGVYGYTF	TGTGCCAGCAGCCCCGGGACAGGGGTCTATGGCTACACCTTC
NA	NA	TRBJ1-1	TRBV3-1/TRBV3-2	CASSPTGKNTEAFF	TGTGCCAGCAGCCCTACAGGGAAAAACACTGAAGCTTTCTTT
TRBD1	NA	TRBJ1-2	TRBV5-8	CASSFSRTGDYGYTF	TGTGCCAGCAGCTTTAGTAGGACAGGGGACTATGGCTACACCTTC